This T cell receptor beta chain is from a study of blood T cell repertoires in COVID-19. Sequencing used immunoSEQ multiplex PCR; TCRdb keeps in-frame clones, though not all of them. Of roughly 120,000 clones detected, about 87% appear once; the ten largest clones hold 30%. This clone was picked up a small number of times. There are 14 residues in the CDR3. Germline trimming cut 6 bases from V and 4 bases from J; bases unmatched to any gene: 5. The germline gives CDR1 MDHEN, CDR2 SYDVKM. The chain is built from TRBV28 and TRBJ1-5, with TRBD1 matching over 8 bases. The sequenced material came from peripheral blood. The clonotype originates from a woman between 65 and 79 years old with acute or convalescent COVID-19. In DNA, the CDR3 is TGTGCCAGCAGGGTGGGACAGGAGAATCAGCCCCAGCATTTT. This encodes CASRVGQENQPQHF.